The 26 T cell receptor beta chains listed next were all sequenced from one sample in a study of blood T cell repertoires in COVID-19. Clones were sequenced by immunoSEQ multiplex PCR, and TCRdb holds only the in-frame ones, with some missing. This repertoire shows a few hundred thousand clones, 70% to 90% found once; its top ten account for 5% to 8%. The sequencing input was PBMCs or T cells enriched from blood (not recorded which). The receptors come from a woman aged 45-65 years who had been exposed to COVID-19.

The chain couples TRBV7-2 to TRBJ2-7, with 10 bases lining up with TRBD1. J lost 6 bases, V lost 5 bases, and 7 bases had no gene match. This CDR3 comprises 14 residues. Germline CDR1 SGHTA, CDR2 FQGNSA. The chain's CDR3 is CASSPRTGGPEQYF. In nucleotides, the CDR3 is TGTGCCAGCAGCCCACGGACAGGGGGTCCCGAGCAGTACTTC.

The chain combines TRBV2 with TRBJ2-1; D remains unclear. Trimming left V 7 bases short and J 1 base short, with 2 bases between. The CDR3 runs to 11 residues. Germline CDR1 reads SNHLY; CDR2 reads FYNNEI. CDR3 in amino acids: CASTSYNEQFF. The CDR3 DNA sequence: TGTGCCAGCACTTCCTACAATGAGCAGTTCTTC. Full variable domain (rest looked up from reference TRBV2 and TRBJ2-1): EPEVTQTPSHQVTQMGQEVILRCVPISNHLYFYWYRQILGQKVEFLVSFYNNEISEKSEIFDDQFSVERPDGSNFTLKIRSTKLEDSAMYFCASTSYNEQFFGPGTRLTVL.

CDR3 loop: CASSLEVMGSGSPLHF. The CDR3 coding sequence is TGTGCCAGCAGCTTGGAGGTAATGGGTTCGGGTTCACCCCTCCACTTT. The chain combines TRBV5-5 with TRBJ1-6, with no clear D. V shed 0 bases and J shed 9 bases, with 16 bases lying between them. The germline V gene has CDR1 SGHKS and CDR2 YYEKEE (reference sequence). The CDR3 is made up of 16 amino acids.

This sequence joins TRBV15 and TRBJ1-2; 8 bases are a match to TRBD1. Germline lookup yields CDR1 LNHNV and CDR2 YYDKDF (reference sequence). The J segment lost 5 bases and the V segment lost 3 bases, leaving 8 bases of the junction unmatched. The length of the CDR3 is 15 residues. The CDR3 DNA reads as TGTGCCACCAGCAGTGGGGACAGGTTTCGGTATGGCTACACCTTC. Protein sequence: CATSSGDRFRYGYTF.

This sequence joins TRBV5-4 and TRBJ1-2; 9 nucleotides match TRBD1. CDR3 size: 14 residues. The junction had 5 bases not matched to a gene; V was cut back by 5 bases and J by 3 bases. Germline CDR1 reads SGHNT; CDR2 reads YYREEE (reference sequence). CDR3 in amino acids: CASSSTGGDYGYTF. CDR3 in DNA: TGTGCCAGCAGTTCCACAGGGGGCGACTATGGCTACACCTTC. The complete variable domain, with remaining parts taken from reference TRBV5-4 and TRBJ1-2, reads ETGVTQSPTHLIKTRGQQVTLRCSSQSGHNTVSWYQQALGQGPQFIFQYYREEENGRGNFPPRFSGLQFPNYSSELNVNALELDDSALYLCASSSTGGDYGYTFGSGTRLTVV.

The chain is built from TRBV4-1 and TRBJ2-2; TRBD1 aligns across 7 bases. The V gene end was trimmed by 6 bases and the J gene end by 5 bases; junction bases not matched to a gene: 18. The germline V gene encodes CDR1 MGHRA and CDR2 YSYEKL. The CDR3 covers 18 residues. The DNA of the CDR3 is TGCGCCAGCAGTCCCGGCGAGATGACAGGGTGGAGAACCGGGGAGCTGTTTTTT. Translating gives CASSPGEMTGWRTGELFF.

The chain links TRBV7-6 to TRBJ2-3; 8 bases line up with TRBD2. V was clipped by 0 bases and J by 2 bases; unmatched bases: 4. The CDR3 length is 16 residues. Germline assignment: CDR1 SGHVS and CDR2 FNYEAQ. The CDR3 sequence: CASSLAAGELTDTQYF. CDR3 in DNA: TGTGCCAGCAGCTTAGCAGCGGGGGAGCTCACAGATACGCAGTATTTT.

This rearrangement joins TRBV11-2 to TRBJ1-1; tentative D call: TRBD1 (5 bases). V lost 0 bases to trimming and J lost 8 bases, with 10 bases between them. CDR1 SGHAT and CDR2 FQNNGV come from the germline V gene. This CDR3 region has 13 residues. CDR3 residues: CASSLERGVEAFF. CDR3 nucleotides: TGTGCCAGCAGCTTAGAAAGGGGTGTCGAAGCTTTCTTT.

The chain recombines TRBV7-6 with TRBJ2-5; 7 positions agree with TRBD1. CDR1 is SGHVS, CDR2 FNYEAQ, per germline. This CDR3 spans 15 amino acids. V lost 5 bases, J lost 2 bases, and 8 bases stayed unmatched. This chain's CDR3 is CASSPTPGQQETQYF. In nucleotides, the CDR3 is TGTGCCAGCAGCCCCACACCGGGACAGCAAGAGACCCAGTACTTC.

V is TRBV2 and J is TRBJ2-6; D uncertain. The ends were cut back, 6 bases at V and 4 bases at J, with 4 bases in the middle. This CDR3 has 12 amino acids. Germline-derived CDR1 and CDR2 are SNHLY and FYNNEI. The CDR3 is CASRGGANVLTF. In nucleotides, the CDR3 is TGTGCCAGCAGGGGCGGGGCCAACGTCCTGACTTTC. The complete variable domain, with remaining parts taken from reference TRBV2 and TRBJ2-6, reads EPEVTQTPSHQVTQMGQEVILRCVPISNHLYFYWYRQILGQKVEFLVSFYNNEISEKSEIFDDQFSVERPDGSNFTLKIRSTKLEDSAMYFCASRGGANVLTFGAGSRLTVL.

The chain combines TRBV2 with TRBJ1-1; weak D call: TRBD1 (5 bases). The germline CDR1 and CDR2 sequences are SNHLY and FYNNEI. CDR3 length equals 14 residues. Trimming removed 6 bases at V and 5 bases at J, with 16 bases between. The CDR3 is CASSLSGGGTEAFF. CDR3 coding DNA: TGTGCCAGCAGCCTCTCGGGGGGAGGGACTGAAGCTTTCTTT.

This rearrangement joins TRBV24-1 to TRBJ1-4; 10 bases match TRBD1. The CDR3 sequence is 15 residues long. The ends lost 5 bases at V and 8 bases at J; junction bases unmatched: 7. Germline lookup yields CDR1 KGHDR and CDR2 SFDVKD. The CDR3 spells CATSVWDRGKEKLFF. CDR3 in DNA: TGTGCCACCAGTGTCTGGGACAGGGGAAAAGAAAAACTGTTTTTT.

The gene calls are TRBV12-3 or TRBV12-4 and TRBJ2-3; possibly TRBD2 for D (5 bases). CDR3 length equals 13 residues. The ends were cut back, 5 bases at V and 13 bases at J, with 19 bases in the middle. CDR3 region: CASSTDRRSGKYF. CDR3 DNA: TGTGCCAGCAGTACCGACCGGAGGTCGGGGAAGTATTTT.

This chain connects TRBV11-2 to TRBJ2-7, with TRBD1 matching 8 bases. Germline V gene data show CDR1 as SGHAT and CDR2 as FQNNGV. After removal of 5 bases from V and 2 bases from J, the junction contained 8 bases not matched to a gene. The CDR3 has 15 residues. The CDR3 loop reads CASSGDDRGPYEQYF. The CDR3 DNA sequence: TGTGCCAGCAGCGGAGATGACAGGGGCCCCTACGAGCAGTACTTC.

This chain uses TRBV7-9 with TRBJ1-3, with TRBD1 matching 9 bases. Germline trimming cut 5 bases from V and 2 bases from J; bases unmatched to any gene: 10. In germline, CDR1 is SEHNR, CDR2 FQNEAQ (reference sequence). This CDR3 is 17 amino acids long. The CDR3 reads CASSPYGTGKPGNTIYF. The CDR3 nucleotides read TGTGCCAGCAGCCCCTACGGGACAGGGAAACCTGGAAACACCATATATTTT.

This clone has only one observation. This sequence joins TRBV28 and TRBJ1-6; TRBD1 is a possible D gene (5 bases). CDR1 is MDHEN and CDR2 is SYDVKM in the germline V gene. With 7 bases removed from V and 9 bases from J, the gap between germline ends came to 22 bases. The CDR3 contains 16 residues. The CDR3 sequence: CASNSNWAGLGSPLHF. The DNA of the CDR3 is TGTGCCAGCAATTCCAACTGGGCAGGGCTAGGTTCACCCCTCCACTTT.

V and J are TRBV5-5 and TRBJ1-1; unclear D gene. The CDR3 has 16 residues. The ends were cut back, 3 bases at V and 1 base at J, with 16 bases in the middle. Germline assignment: CDR1 SGHKS and CDR2 YYEKEE (reference sequence). The CDR3 sequence is CASSWGSREKNTEAFF. In DNA, the CDR3 is TGTGCCAGCAGCTGGGGATCCCGGGAAAAGAACACTGAAGCTTTCTTT.

The gene calls are TRBV6-6 and TRBJ1-2; possibly TRBD1 for D (5 bases). V was shortened by 2 bases and J by 5 bases, with 12 bases between the two germline ends. This CDR3 is 14 amino acids long. Germline-derived CDR1 and CDR2 are MNHNY and SVGAGI (reference sequence). DNA for the CDR3: TGTGCCAGCAGTTACGGGGGGGGTTGGTATGGCTACACCTTC. Protein sequence: CASSYGGGWYGYTF.

The chain combines TRBV19 with TRBJ1-2; D perhaps matches TRBD1 (6 bases). The germline V gene has CDR1 LNHDA and CDR2 SQIVND (reference sequence). This CDR3 spans 14 amino acids. V lost 9 bases and J lost 4, with 18 bases in between. The CDR3 DNA reads as TGTGCCAGCTATGGGGGGGGCCTTCTCTATGGCTACACCTTC. Amino acid sequence: CASYGGGLLYGYTF. The full variable domain, rest sourced from reference TRBV19 and TRBJ1-2, is DGGITQSPKYLFRKEGQNVTLSCEQNLNHDAMYWYRQDPGQGLRLIYYSQIVNDFQKGDIAEGYSVSREKKESFPLTVTSAQKNPTAFYLCASYGGGLLYGYTFGSGTRLTVV.

This chain links TRBV6-2 or TRBV6-3 with TRBJ2-7; possible D gene TRBD2, 6 bases. V shed 2 bases and J shed 3 bases, with 23 bases lying between them. The V gene's germline CDR1 is MNHEY and CDR2 SVGEGT. The CDR3 covers 18 residues. The CDR3 DNA follows: TGTGCCAGCAGTTACCCATTTGGACGGCCTCTGGGGGGCTACGAGCAGTACTTC. This translates into CASSYPFGRPLGGYEQYF.

The chain has TRBV6-5 and TRBJ1-3, with a weak D call TRBD1 (5 bases). The CDR3 totals 15 residues. Trimming pared 6 bases from V and 2 bases from J, leaving 14 bases between. CDR1 is MNHEY, CDR2 SVGAGI, per germline. The CDR3 is CASRTGGFTGNTIYF. CDR3 bases: TGTGCCAGCAGGACCGGGGGGTTCACTGGAAACACCATATATTTT.

The chain links TRBV18 to TRBJ2-2, with 7 bases identical to TRBD2. CDR3 length equals 15 residues. V shed 6 bases, J shed 8 bases, and the junction held 12 bases outside the gene matches. Germline V CDR1 and CDR2: KGHSH, LQKENI. CDR3 amino acids: CASSRTSAVFGELFF. The CDR3 bases are TGTGCCAGCTCCCGTACTAGCGCCGTCTTTGGGGAGCTGTTTTTT. Full variable domain (rest looked up from reference TRBV18 and TRBJ2-2): NAGVMQNPRHLVRRRGQEARLRCSPMKGHSHVYWYRQLPEEGLKFMVYLQKENIIDESGMPKERFSAEFPKEGPSILRIQQVVRGDSAAYFCASSRTSAVFGELFFGEGSRLTVL.

In its sample, this clone was seen once. The chain has TRBV11-2 and TRBJ1-2; 9 bases line up with TRBD1. V was clipped by 4 bases and J by 6 bases; unmatched bases: 9. In germline, CDR1 is SGHAT, CDR2 FQNNGV. This CDR3 is built from 15 residues. The CDR3 nucleotides are TGTGCCAGCAGCTCCTACCGGACAGGGGAGGATGGCTACACCTTC. This encodes CASSSYRTGEDGYTF.

The rearrangement joins TRBV10-3 to TRBJ2-5; D remains unclear. This CDR3 spans 12 amino acids. Per the germline V gene, CDR1 is ENHRY and CDR2 is SYGVKD. Trimming pared 8 bases from V and 2 bases from J, leaving 9 bases between. The CDR3 sequence is CAIAARQETQYF. CDR3 DNA sequence: TGTGCCATCGCAGCGCGACAAGAGACCCAGTACTTC.

This clone has only a few counts. Written as DNA, the CDR3 is TGTGCCAGCAGTGATGGCCAATTAGCGAGCTACACCTTC. It is translated as CASSDGQLASYTF. The chain couples TRBV2 to TRBJ1-2, with D unclear. Germline-derived CDR1 and CDR2 are SNHLY and FYNNEI. V was trimmed by 3 bases and J by 9 bases, leaving 14 bases between them. This CDR3 comprises 13 residues.

The J gene is TRBJ2-1, the V gene TRBV6-1; 8 nucleotides align to TRBD2. The germline V gene has CDR1 MNHNS and CDR2 SASEGT. Trimming removed 2 bases from V and 10 bases from J; junction bases left unmatched: 10. The length of the CDR3 is 15 residues. The CDR3 DNA follows: TGTGCCAGCAGTGAAATCCCGGGACTAGATCGCGAGCAGTTCTTC. Protein product: CASSEIPGLDREQFF.